The TCR beta chain described here comes from a study of blood T cell repertoires in COVID-19 (dated by TCRdb to the early 2020s). About the investigation overall: Collaborator samples came from the United States, Italy and Spain and covered acute and convalescent phases of COVID-19. The prospective study material was composed of cDNA or gDNA derived from T cells, B-cell-depleted T cells, or PBMCs. Deeply sampled blood TCRbeta repertoires from subjects exposed to, actively infected with, or recovered from COVID-19 were included in the dataset. The repertoires were released in a freely available public database meant as a resource for research on the immune response to SARS-CoV-2. Samples were obtained from the ongoing ImmuneRACE study (first 160 participants) and from 1,254 subjects provided by 6 global collaborators. The sample metadata nearly always contained a de-identified subject ID, COVID-19 status, age in years and sex. Where available, HLA class I and class II types were taken from metadata supplied by the sample provider and were not determined by assay-based typing. The investigation overall reported the following: The amount of clinical and demographic metadata varied by source and participant and was provided uncurated.

As for this clone: This clone's antigen is unknown. Per-nucleotide qualities are absent, and no much larger clonotype sits a single base away.

The immunoSEQ Assay, a bias-controlled multiplex PCR, was used to amplify TCRbeta CDR3 regions from genomic DNA. On the authors' methods: Within the assay, amplification of reference gene primers was used to estimate how many nucleated cells each sample contained. Sequence reads were collapsed and filtered to measure the absolute abundance of every unique TCRbeta CDR3 rearrangement. For each sample, productive Simpson clonality was calculated as the square root of Simpson's diversity index over productive rearrangements. As stored in TCRdb, this immuneACCESS dataset retains in-frame rearrangements with V and J assigned. A fraction of the clones does not appear; measured against another copy, unresolved V genes explain less than half of the discrepancy, and the remainder lacks a known reason. The DNA gave D and trimming, while V, J and clone size come from that table. Within this sample are about 230,000 clones, with approximately 83% of them counted one time only. 7.4% of the sample is taken by the ten largest.

The CDR3 runs 17 amino acids, cysteine and phenylalanine included. CDR3 DNA is the only sequence kept; it has 51 bases, read in frame from the first base. The collaborating institutions used their own protocols to collect whole blood in K2EDTA tubes. Collaborator samples were shipped for TCRbeta analysis as frozen whole blood, isolated PBMCs, or DNA extracted from either sample type. The receptor comes from a woman between 50 and 59 years old with acute or convalescent COVID-19. Source material: peripheral blood. The rearranged chain carries TRBV21-1 and TRBJ1-3; the listed D gene, TRBD1, was not tested against the DNA. TRBV21-1 is a listed pseudogene. The CDR3 sequence is CASSKAIDRGTGNTIYF. The sequence in DNA is TGTGCCAGCAGCAAAGCTATAGACAGGGGAACTGGAAACACCATATATTTT.